This record looks at one TCR beta chain sequence and its context. At one of its ends the junction is not consistent with the germline gene, which may arise from a read error. This CDR3 is built from 16 residues. The germline gives CDR1 SGHRS, CDR2 YFSETQ. The sample comes from a study of blood T cells in healthy people across ages. A sample-barcoded 5' primer and a J-beta primer mix were used in a second PCR of roughly 7 to 11 cycles. TCRdb reprocessed the 5' RACE reads via MiXCR and lists one record per CDR3 protein. The sample lists hundreds of thousands of distinct CDR3 sequences; roughly 58% were seen once.

This clonotype was sampled from a man between 60 and 75 years old in good health. The chain couples TRBV5-1 to TRBJ2-1, with a possible D match to TRBD1 (5 bases). The sequenced sample was blood. The CDR3 nucleotides are TGCGCCAGCAACTTGGGTCAGGGCAAGGGCTACAATGAGCAGTTCTTC. Translation gives CASNLGQGKGYNEQFF.